Presented here are 17 T cell receptor beta chains from one specimen sequenced in a study of T cell responses to AZD1222 COVID-19 vaccine. Some clones are missing from TCRdb's copy, which holds only in-frame ones; the method was immunoSEQ multiplex PCR. The sample holds roughly 100,000 clones, 90% seen once. Sequencing used peripheral blood, obtained on day 0 of AZD1222 vaccination. The receptors stem from an adult in good health.

This clone was seen a single time. The CDR3 DNA reads as TGTGCCAGCAGCTTGCGAGCTGGGTCTGAAGCTTTCTTT. This gives the protein CASSLRAGSEAFF. V and J are TRBV5-4 and TRBJ1-1; no clear D. The CDR3 is made up of 13 amino acids. Germline CDR1 and CDR2: SGHNT and YYREEE (reference sequence). V shed 1 base and J shed 6 bases, with 10 bases lying between them.

V and J are TRBV28 and TRBJ1-2; 10 nucleotides align to TRBD1. V was pared by 3 bases and J by 6 bases, with 1 base of the junction left unmatched. CDR1 is MDHEN, CDR2 SYDVKM, per germline. This CDR3 spans 13 amino acids. The CDR3 bases are TGTGCCAGCAGTTTCGACAGGGGGCATGGCTACACCTTC. This sequence encodes CASSFDRGHGYTF.

This chain uses TRBV2 with TRBJ1-5; D remains ambiguous. Trimming took off 7 bases at V and 5 bases at J, with 18 bases between the two ends. Looked up from germline, CDR1 is SNHLY and CDR2 is FYNNEI. This CDR3 is built from 15 residues. Here the CDR3 reads CASKDGNPAYQPQHF. For the CDR3, the DNA is TGTGCCAGCAAAGATGGAAACCCTGCTTATCAGCCCCAGCATTTT. The variable domain in full, completed from reference TRBV2 and TRBJ1-5, reads EPEVTQTPSHQVTQMGQEVILRCVPISNHLYFYWYRQILGQKVEFLVSFYNNEISEKSEIFDDQFSVERPDGSNFTLKIRSTKLEDSAMYFCASKDGNPAYQPQHFGDGTRLSIL.

This rearrangement joins TRBV2 to TRBJ1-2; D possibly corresponds to TRBD1 (5 bases). Trimming removed 6 bases from V and 7 bases from J, with 12 bases in between. Germline V lookup: CDR1 SNHLY, CDR2 FYNNEI. The CDR3 sequence is 12 residues long. The CDR3 loop is CASSRTGVGYTF. Written as DNA, the CDR3 is TGTGCCAGCAGCCGAACGGGGGTTGGCTACACCTTC.

The chain uses TRBV19 and TRBJ2-7; 7 nucleotides match TRBD2. This CDR3 contains 14 residues. V lost 6 bases to trimming and J lost 5 bases; unmatched junction nucleotides: 10. The germline V gene encodes CDR1 LNHDA and CDR2 SQIVND (reference sequence). The CDR3 DNA reads TGTGCCAGTAGGCCGACTAGCTTTTGGAACGAGCAGTACTTC. Its protein product is CASRPTSFWNEQYF.

Note on this clone: Additional DNA sequences in this sample encode the identical CDR3. The gene calls are TRBV7-9 and TRBJ1-1; a possible D gene is TRBD1 (6 bases). This CDR3 is 15 amino acids long. Germline CDR1 is SEHNR and CDR2 is FQNEAQ (reference sequence). V lost 1 base and J lost 1, with 10 bases in between. The CDR3 DNA follows: TGTGCCAGCAGCTTAGGGGGGGACACGAACACTGAAGCTTTCTTT. Amino acids: CASSLGGDTNTEAFF.

The rearrangement joins TRBV3-1 (or the pseudogene TRBV3-2) to TRBJ1-2; the D gene is possibly TRBD1 (5 bases). V lost 1 base and J 1 base, leaving 16 bases between the germline ends. This CDR3 is built from 17 residues. Germline V gives CDR1 LGHDT, CDR2 YNNKEL (reference sequence). CDR3 loop: CASSQVRSQGDNYGYTF. The DNA of the CDR3 is TGTGCCAGCAGCCAAGTACGGTCGCAGGGCGATAACTATGGCTACACCTTC.

The table lists this clone with a count of one. The chain joins TRBV30 to TRBJ1-1; possible D gene TRBD1, 5 bases. The germline V gene has CDR1 GTSNPN and CDR2 SVGIG (reference sequence). Trimming pared 2 bases from V and 7 bases from J, leaving 20 bases between. This CDR3 spans 15 amino acids. The CDR3 region is CAWSPDLGGGVEAFF. For the CDR3, the DNA is TGTGCCTGGAGTCCTGATTTGGGGGGGGGAGTTGAAGCTTTCTTT.

The table lists this clone with a count of one. The chain carries TRBV7-2 and TRBJ2-7, with D perhaps TRBD1 (6 bases). CDR1 is SGHTA and CDR2 is FQGNSA in the germline V gene. V was trimmed by 3 bases and J by 3 bases, leaving 15 bases between them. There are 15 residues in the CDR3. CDR3 DNA sequence: TGTGCCAGCAGCTTGGGGATCGGGACAAACTACGAGCAGTACTTC. Translation gives CASSLGIGTNYEQYF.

Only one count was recorded for this clone. The chain recombines TRBV4-1 with TRBJ1-2, with unresolved D. V was clipped by 2 bases and J by 0 bases, with 22 bases between them. Germline V gene data show CDR1 as MGHRA and CDR2 as YSYEKL. This CDR3 has 19 amino acids. In DNA form, the CDR3 reads TGCGCCAGCAGCCAACAAAGGAGTGGAGATTTGTTTGCTAACTATGGCTACACCTTC. This sequence encodes CASSQQRSGDLFANYGYTF.

The chain couples TRBV7-2 to TRBJ2-3; TRBD2 aligns across 8 bases. The CDR3 totals 17 residues. The V and J ends lost 1 base and 4 bases, in that order; junction bases with no gene match: 10. From germline, CDR1 is SGHTA and CDR2 FQGNSA. The CDR3 spells CASSLGAPGGPADTQYF. The CDR3 DNA reads TGTGCCAGCAGCTTAGGAGCCCCGGGGGGGCCGGCAGATACGCAGTATTTT.

The rearrangement uses TRBV7-9 and TRBJ1-1; D gene uncertain. This CDR3 has 14 amino acids. Trimming cost V 5 bases and J 1 base, with 11 bases left between them. The germline V gene has CDR1 SEHNR and CDR2 FQNEAQ (reference sequence). The CDR3 is CASSRSGGNTEAFF. The DNA of the CDR3 is TGTGCCAGCAGCCGCAGTGGCGGGAACACTGAAGCTTTCTTT.

The chain combines TRBV7-9 with TRBJ2-7; D unresolved. The CDR3 runs to 12 residues. The V gene's germline CDR1 is SEHNR and CDR2 FQNEAQ (reference sequence). The V end was cut by 4 bases, the J end by 3 bases, with 7 bases between. As DNA, the CDR3 is TGTGCCAGCAGCTCCCGCCACTACGAGCAGTACTTC. It is translated as CASSSRHYEQYF.

The V and J genes are TRBV30 and TRBJ1-6, with unresolved D. The CDR3 is 15 amino acids. V was cut by 2 bases and J by 7 bases, with 15 bases left in between. CDR1 and CDR2 (germline): GTSNPN, SVGIG (reference sequence). CDR3 DNA sequence: TGTGCCTGGAGTAGGACCTCGAGTCTAAATTCACCCCTCCACTTT. Translating it yields CAWSRTSSLNSPLHF.

The chain is built from TRBV4-2 and TRBJ1-1, with D maybe TRBD1 (6 bases). V lost 2 bases and J lost 6, with 16 bases in between. CDR3 size: 15 residues. CDR1 is LGHNA, CDR2 YNFKEQ, per germline. The CDR3 here is CASSQSTGRSPEAFF. CDR3 DNA: TGTGCCAGCAGCCAATCAACAGGGAGATCCCCTGAAGCTTTCTTT.

The rearrangement links TRBV30 to TRBJ1-1, with TRBD1 matching over 7 bases. The V segment lost 5 bases and the J segment 3 bases; nucleotides outside the gene matches: 6. CDR1 and CDR2 from the germline V gene are GTSNPN and SVGIG (reference sequence). This CDR3 spans 13 amino acids. The CDR3, as DNA: TGTGCCTGGGCCGAGGGGGCGCACACTGAAGCTTTCTTT. It translates to CAWAEGAHTEAFF.

The chain is built from TRBV11-2 and TRBJ1-2; TRBD1 matches at 9 bases. Germline V gene lookup returns CDR1 SGHAT and CDR2 FQNNGV. This CDR3 spans 15 amino acids. V lost 3 bases and J lost 4; bases outside the gene matches: 6. CDR3: CASSFWGQGPYGYTF. CDR3 DNA sequence: TGTGCCAGCAGCTTTTGGGGACAGGGACCCTATGGCTACACCTTC. The full variable domain, its missing parts supplied by reference TRBV11-2 and TRBJ1-2, is EAGVAQSPRYKIIEKRQSVAFWCNPISGHATLYWYQQILGQGPKLLIQFQNNGVVDDSQLPKDRFSAERLKGVDSTLKIQPAKLEDSAVYLCASSFWGQGPYGYTFGSGTRLTVV.